This T cell receptor (beta chain) was retrieved from a study of cytomegalovirus exposure and HLA in healthy donors (dated by TCRdb to the late 2010s). Regarding the research as a whole: In an earlier analysis of several hundred of the donors, approximately 300 Gb of sequence data and 100 million or so unique TCR beta sequences from roughly 200 million T cells were reported. An early release that covered 640 HLA-typed donors contained about 290 gigabases of sequencing data and approximately 85 million unique TCR sequences. Among the roughly 380 genotyped donors, around 81% belonged to the genetic ancestry cluster associated with self-reported Caucasian donors. The study aimed to test whether cataloging public T cell receptors could reveal signatures of past pathogen exposure. The T cell repertoires of 700 or so subjects were profiled by immunosequencing and related to cytomegalovirus serostatus. Besides the first cohort of under 700 subjects, a separate validation cohort made up of 90 to 150 different subjects was used. To predict cytomegalovirus infection status, the study brought together high-throughput TCR immunosequencing, statistical association of individual TCRs with disease status, and machine learning. A later analysis re-analyzed previously published TCR beta repertoires from approximately 700 donors and added high-resolution HLA genotyping to study TCR occurrence patterns. Rather than using new phenotypic data, the later analysis identified candidate immune exposures from TCR beta sequences and from how often those sequences occurred across donors. An earlier analysis of 500 to 650 of the donors applied high-throughput TCR beta sequencing to assess whether each TCR beta V gene segment acted as functional or pseudogenic. Donor age, sex, ethnicity and CMV serostatus were collected together with the repertoire data. Genome-wide SNP genotypes for about 65% of the 666 donors were used in a later genetic analysis, which treated that subset as a discovery cohort. Every repertoire in the discovery cohort had been generated on one and the same sequencing platform. Class I and class II HLA loci were covered by the typing at four-digit resolution. The number of donors typed differed by locus, with about 629-640 for A, B, C, DRB1 and DQB1, around 500 for DQA1, 600 to 610 for DPA1, and about 450 for DPB1. Five DR-DQ haplotypes were handled as single units for association and clustering because linkage in the cohort was strong. On average, around 230,000 unique TCR beta nucleotide sequences were sequenced per donor among 300 to 500 genotyped donors of the cohort, with about 19% of those sequences being non-productive. Here is what the overall study found, with its caveats: Most CMV-associated TCR beta chains appeared to be HLA-restricted in a later analysis, and the HLA associations seemed to be driven largely by CMV exposure. Compared with equally common non-associated chains, HLA-associated TCR beta chains in a later analysis were more clonally expanded and had lower generation probabilities. Sequencing depth was assumed to be roughly uniform across donors in the presence/absence analyses, though that assumption may not hold. HLA typing was unavailable for some donors at each locus, so association tests used only the typed subset. When HLA alleles, especially DR and DQ, strongly co-occurred, attributing TCR associations to individual alleles was difficult. Correlated functional status among segregating V segments might be attributable to linkage disequilibrium, but an unknown experimental factor could not be ruled out. The authors suggested that the approach could potentially be generalized to other disease states and immunological phenotypes. Across donors, most TCR sequences were observed very rarely, whereas some public TCRs were present in many individuals. CMV serostatus was the only immune exposure information available for the cohort. In vitro tests confirmed that a few of the cytomegalovirus-associated TCR beta chains recognize cytomegalovirus antigens. This cohort had only TCR beta chains sequenced, and the lack of alpha or paired-chain data limited which features could be detected. A later genetic analysis reported fewer N-insertions in productive TCRs among donors in an Asian-associated ancestry cluster than the roughly 700-donor mean. Specific HLA alleles were associated with over 15,000 TCR beta sequences at a false discovery rate of 0.05 in a later analysis. The classifier was reported to diagnose cytomegalovirus status with high specificity and sensitivity in both the original cohort and the validation cohort. A further reported finding was that TCR beta sequences accurately predicted the HLA-A and HLA-B alleles for most subjects in the first cohort. Broadly in line with IMGT annotations, most TCR beta V segments showed up in productive rearrangements about 90% or about 30% of the time in an earlier analysis of around 600 of the donors. The sequencing pipeline was judged likely to have produced a cluster of highly shared sequence variants as a technical artifact. A later genetic analysis associated a missense DCLRE1C variant with V-gene and J-gene trimming of TCR beta chains, and an independent cohort replicated the association. Some 16 rarely observed V segments, including chromosome 9 orphons, were excluded from the earlier analysis of just under 600 of the donors because counts were too low. Some IMGT-functional V segments, including TRBV6-2 and TRBV6-3, could not be distinguished by the 87-base-pair reads and were therefore excluded. A total of roughly 160 TCR beta chains were listed by the study as associated with cytomegalovirus. A later analysis found that TCR association rates varied across HLA loci, with DRB1 alleles showing the most associated TCRs and HLA-C alleles the fewest. A later analysis reported that several top co-occurrence clusters appeared linked to parvovirus B19, influenza, CMV and Epstein-Barr virus.

CDR1 and CDR2 (SGHRS, YFSETQ) derive from the germline V gene. Reading from cysteine to phenylalanine, the CDR3 counts 15 amino acids. The entry retains the CDR3 DNA only, 45 bases that are in frame from base 1. For this chain, trimming is 4 bases at the V end and 4 bases at the J end, and the number of junction bases without a gene match is 6. The cohort consisted of approximately 690 healthy bone marrow donors. Cohort members were all nominally healthy when sampled, although unrecorded immune exposures were likely present. The donor was CMV seronegative and belonged to the group of more than 300 seronegative cohort members. Every donor gave a peripheral blood sample, and the peripheral blood mononuclear cells from that sample were used for TCR beta sequencing. Genomic DNA was extracted from the blood cell samples with the Qiagen DNeasy Blood Extraction Kit. Library prep was done by the immunoSEQ multiplex PCR assay. For the multiplex PCR, a mixture combining 60 forward primers for TCR Vbeta segments and 13 reverse primers for TCR Jbeta segments was used. Amplification of the CDR3 region of rearranged TCR beta genes was performed with a multiplex PCR assay on genomic DNA. Amplified TCR beta libraries were sequenced as 87-base-pair reads on the Illumina HiSeq System. For the original study's pipeline: A later analysis tallied roughly 80 million unique TCR beta chains across the 610 or so repertoires, and approximately 12 million of those chains were shared by two or more donors. A nearest-neighbor algorithm error-corrected the raw reads and collapsed the reads into unique sequences, merging closely related sequences to remove PCR and sequencing errors. To assign V, D and J gene segments, CDR3 sequences were aligned to IMGT reference sequences. For a sequence to be retained, at least a six-nucleotide match to both a V gene segment and a J gene segment was required. A rearrangement counted as productive if the CDR3 had no stop codons and remained in frame with V and J, and every other rearrangement counted as non-productive. Following IMGT convention, CDR3 was defined as the stretch from the second conserved V-encoded cysteine to the conserved J-encoded phenylalanine. The earlier analysis of about 560 of the donors excluded any sequence lacking an unambiguous match to a single V gene segment. An earlier analysis of several hundred of the donors called V segments functional above 56.7% productive rearrangements and segregating when the between-donor standard deviation exceeded 5%. A statistical classification framework was developed to diagnose cytomegalovirus status using the catalog of TCR beta chain sequences. In a later analysis, TCR nucleotide sequences were compared against IMGT/GENE-DB human TR gene sequences so that V and J genes could be assigned. A later analysis assigned CDR3 sequences and most-parsimonious VDJ recombination scenarios with the TCRdist pipeline. In a later analysis, each TCR beta chain was defined by its CDR3 amino acid sequence together with its V-gene family, and reads without a unique V-gene family were excluded. To address suspected cross-contamination and a sequencing artifact, a later analysis removed a few hundred highly shared, low-generation-probability nucleotide sequences. A later analysis calculated a clonal expansion index for each public chain from normalized within-repertoire ranks of inferred template counts. In a later analysis, generation probabilities were computed with a VDJ recombination model fitted to out-of-frame rearrangements, and the resulting probabilities were checked against IGoR. A later analysis scored TCR-TCR, TCR-HLA and TCR-CMV co-occurrence with hypergeometric tests, applying a repertoire-size bias correction to TCR pairs. False discovery rates were estimated in a later analysis by permuting HLA or CMV assignments 20 times. In a later analysis, co-occurring TCRs were grouped using DBSCAN, and TCRdist sequence similarity was added for clustering within HLA-allele-positive subsets. Co-occurrence clustering excluded repertoires with fewer than 30,000 or more than 120,000 public chains, plus five with anomalous nucleotide sharing. Held by TCRdb, this immuneACCESS table contains in-frame sequences only and omits some clones. Under half of the omission traces to an unresolved V gene where checked; the cause of the rest is unknown. The V and J calls and clone size are taken from that table; D and trimming were inferred from the DNA. This sample holds approximately 240,000 clones; about 80% were observed only once. The ten largest clones capture 0.55% to 0.7% of the sample.

Comment on this clone: No antigen is known for it. Per-base qualities were not stored, and no clone one base away is much larger.

This TCR was recovered from a woman aged 35 to 49 in good health and CMV-seronegative. The sequenced sample was PBMCs. The rearrangement joined TRBV5-1 to TRBJ2-3, with TRBD2 matching 10 junction bases. The nucleotide sequence is TGCGCCAGCAGCCCTTCGGGACTAGCGTCAGATACGCAGTATTTT. It is translated as CASSPSGLASDTQYF.